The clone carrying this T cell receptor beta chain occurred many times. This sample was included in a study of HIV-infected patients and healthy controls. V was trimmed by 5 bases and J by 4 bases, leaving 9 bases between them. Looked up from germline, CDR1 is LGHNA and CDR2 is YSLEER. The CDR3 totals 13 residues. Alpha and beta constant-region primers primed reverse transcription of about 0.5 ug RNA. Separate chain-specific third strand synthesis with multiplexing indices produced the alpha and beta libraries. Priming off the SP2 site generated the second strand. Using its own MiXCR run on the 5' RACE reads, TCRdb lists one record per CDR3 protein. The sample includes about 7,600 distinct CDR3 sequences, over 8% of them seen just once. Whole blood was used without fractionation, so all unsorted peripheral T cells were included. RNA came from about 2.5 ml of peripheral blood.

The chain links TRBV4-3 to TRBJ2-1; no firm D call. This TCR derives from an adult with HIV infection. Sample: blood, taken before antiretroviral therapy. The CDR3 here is CASSSRIYNEQFF. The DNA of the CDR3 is TGCGCCAGCAGCTCCCGTATATACAATGAGCAGTTCTTC.